The T cell receptor beta chain described here comes from a study of CD8+ T cells in alopecia areata. This clone turned up a few times. Trimming took 0 bases from V and 3 from J, leaving 8 bases between them. Germline CDR1 reads SGHRS; CDR2 reads YFSETQ. This CDR3 contains 14 residues. Following RNA extraction, reverse transcription yielded cDNA that acted as the sequencing template. This table comes from immunoSEQ multiplex PCR, and its TCRdb copy is limited to in-frame clones, with some not included. Of about 190,000 clones in the sample, 50% to 60% were seen once. The chain carries TRBV5-1 and TRBJ2-3, with D possibly matching TRBD1 (5 bases). This clonotype originated in a human donor with alopecia areata. This material consisted of CD4+ T cells sorted from blood, taken at week 0. This CDR3 is CASSLGQQTDTQYF. The DNA of the CDR3 is TGCGCCAGCAGCTTGGGACAGCAAACAGATACGCAGTATTTT. The whole variable domain, filled in from reference TRBV5-1 and TRBJ2-3, reads KAGVTQTPRYLIKTRGQQVTLSCSPISGHRSVSWYQQTPGQGLQFLFEYFSETQRNKGNFPGRFSGRQFSNSRSEMNVSTLELGDSALYLCASSLGQQTDTQYFGPGTRLTVL.